The clone carrying this T cell receptor beta chain was counted a single time. The protocol was immunoSEQ multiplex PCR, while the TCRdb copy is restricted to in-frame clones and leaves out a portion. The repertoire holds about 60,000 clones, with about nine tenths as singletons. The CDR3 totals 17 residues. V was trimmed by 3 bases and J by 8 bases, leaving 22 bases between them. Germline V CDR1 and CDR2: MNHEY, SMNVEV (reference sequence). The record originates from a study of blood T cell repertoires in COVID-19. The V and J genes are TRBV27 and TRBJ2-2; D is unclear. Input material: peripheral blood. The origin of this receptor is a woman aged 60 to 75 with active COVID-19. CDR3 residues: CASSFLPRLQNIGELFF. The CDR3 nucleotides are TGTGCCAGCAGTTTCTTGCCCAGGCTACAAAATATAGGGGAGCTGTTTTTT.